A selection of T cell receptor beta chains follows, all from one sample in a study of neurological immune-mediated disorders. TCRdb re-called the 5' RACE reads through MiXCR, storing one row per CDR3 protein. The sample includes over 55,000 distinct CDR3 sequences, less than 2.5% of them seen just once. The specimen sequenced was PBMCs. The source is a man in his forties or fifties with multiple sclerosis. Each CDR3 is given with its conserved first and last residue. D genes are given only for firm matches. Not all rows give a size; the values are once, few, many and, for expanded clones, a class.

D | J | size | V | CDR3 | DNA
. | TRBJ1-1 | few | TRBV3-1 | CASSQYKGIEAFF | TGTGCCAGCAGTCAATATAAGGGGATTGAAGCTTTCTTT
. | TRBJ1-4 | many | TRBV12-3/TRBV12-4 | CASRKGFNEKLFF | TGTGCCAGCCGTAAGGGCTTTAATGAAAAACTGTTTTTT
TRBD1 | TRBJ1-2 | many | TRBV19 | CASSRDRSYTF | TGTGCCAGTAGCAGGGACAGATCATACACCTTC
. | TRBJ2-1 | few | TRBV20-1 | CSDKDIVGNEQFF | TGCAGTGATAAGGACATCGTGGGGAATGAGCAGTTCTTC
. | TRBJ2-3 | many | TRBV5-1 | CASSLGRASATDTQYF | TGCGCCAGCAGCTTGGGGCGGGCTAGCGCCACAGATACGCAGTATTTT
. | TRBJ2-2 | many | TRBV20-1 | CSARDPMQGSTGELFF | TGCAGTGCTAGAGATCCAATGCAGGGTTCCACCGGGGAGCTGTTTTTT
. | TRBJ1-5 | many | TRBV7-2 | CASSLGRVNQPQHF | TGTGCCAGCAGCTTAGGCAGGGTAAATCAGCCCCAGCATTTT
TRBD1 | TRBJ1-1 | . | TRBV3-1 | CASSQEDRGSEAFF | TGTGCCAGCAGCCAAGAAGACAGGGGATCTGAAGCTTTCTTT
. | TRBJ2-5 | many | TRBV28 | CASSPPGVRETQYF | TGTGCCAGCAGTCCCCCAGGGGTGAGAGAGACCCAGTACTTC
. | TRBJ2-1 | few | TRBV7-9 | CASSLRWIPYNEQFF | TGTGCCAGCAGCTTAAGGTGGATTCCCTACAATGAGCAGTTCTTC
TRBD1 | TRBJ1-6 | many | TRBV20-1 | CSARERGQFSSPLHF | TGCAGTGCTAGAGAAAGGGGGCAGTTTAGTTCACCCCTCCACTTT